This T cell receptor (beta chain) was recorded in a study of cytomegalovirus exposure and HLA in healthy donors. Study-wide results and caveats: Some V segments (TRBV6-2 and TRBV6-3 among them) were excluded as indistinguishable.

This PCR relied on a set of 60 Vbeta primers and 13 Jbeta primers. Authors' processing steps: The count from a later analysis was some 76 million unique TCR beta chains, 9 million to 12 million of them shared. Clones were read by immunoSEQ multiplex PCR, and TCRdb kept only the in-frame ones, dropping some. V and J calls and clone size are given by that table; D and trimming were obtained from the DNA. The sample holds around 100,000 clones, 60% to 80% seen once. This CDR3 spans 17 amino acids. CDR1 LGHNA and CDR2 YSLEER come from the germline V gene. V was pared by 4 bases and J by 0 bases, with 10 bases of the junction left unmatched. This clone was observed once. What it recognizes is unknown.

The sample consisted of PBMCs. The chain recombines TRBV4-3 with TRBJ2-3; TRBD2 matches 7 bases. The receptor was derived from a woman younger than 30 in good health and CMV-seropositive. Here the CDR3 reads CASSLTTSPRSTDTQYF. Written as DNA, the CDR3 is TGCGCCAGCAGCCTCACGACTAGCCCCCGTAGCACAGATACGCAGTATTTT.